This T cell receptor beta chain emerged from a study of cytotoxic CD8 clonotypes in ibrutinib-treated CLL. Overall study context: Samples yielded averages of some 240,000 productive templates and almost 95,000 productive rearrangements.

Here immunoSEQ multiplex PCR was the method, and the copy in TCRdb shows in-frame clones only, minus some. The data contain about 150,000 clones, about 76% of them singletons. In regard to this clone: Its antigen is currently unknown.

The study's findings and limits: Clonality increased at ibrutinib response and stayed stable in sustained remission. At progression, however, it fell back toward baseline. Under treatment, the uncommon public clonotypes either contracted or remained stable. Sustained-remission and progressing patients had different sampling times.

The CDR3 is made up of 14 amino acids. Per germline, CDR1 SGHRS and CDR2 YFSETQ. The V end lost 2 bases, the J end lost 4 bases, and 12 bases lay between the germline ends. This TCR came from a human donor with chronic lymphocytic leukemia. The sequences come from PBMCs, collected after 24 months of ibrutinib treatment. The rearrangement uses TRBV5-1 and TRBJ1-2; D ambiguous. CDR3 nucleotides: TGCGCCAGCAGCTTTGAGCGGAGGCGCTATGGCTACACCTTC. Translating gives CASSFERRRYGYTF.